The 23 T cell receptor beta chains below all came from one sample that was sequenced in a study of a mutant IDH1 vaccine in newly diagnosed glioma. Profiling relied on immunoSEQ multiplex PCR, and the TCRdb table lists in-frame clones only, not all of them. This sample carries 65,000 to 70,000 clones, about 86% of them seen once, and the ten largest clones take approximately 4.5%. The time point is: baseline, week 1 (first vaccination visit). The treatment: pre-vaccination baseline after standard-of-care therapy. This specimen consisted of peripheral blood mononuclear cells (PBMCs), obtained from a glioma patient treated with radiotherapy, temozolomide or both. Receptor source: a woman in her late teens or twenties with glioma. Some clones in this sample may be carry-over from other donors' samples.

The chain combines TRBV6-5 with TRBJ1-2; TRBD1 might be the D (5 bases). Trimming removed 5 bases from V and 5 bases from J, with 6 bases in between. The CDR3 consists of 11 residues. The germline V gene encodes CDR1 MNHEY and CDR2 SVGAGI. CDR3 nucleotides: TGTGCCAGCAGTGAGGGGTATGGCTACACCTTC. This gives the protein CASSEGYGYTF.

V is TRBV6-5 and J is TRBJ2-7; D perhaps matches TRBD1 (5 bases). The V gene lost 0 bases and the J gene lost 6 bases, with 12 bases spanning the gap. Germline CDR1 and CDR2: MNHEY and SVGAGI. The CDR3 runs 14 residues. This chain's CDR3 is CASSYSTPGREQYF. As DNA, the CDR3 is TGTGCCAGCAGTTACTCGACCCCAGGGCGCGAGCAGTACTTC.

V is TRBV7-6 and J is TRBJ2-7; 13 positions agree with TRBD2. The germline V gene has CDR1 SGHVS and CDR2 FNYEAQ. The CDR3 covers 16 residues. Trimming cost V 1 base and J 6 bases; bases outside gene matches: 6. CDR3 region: CASSLGTSGSLREQYF. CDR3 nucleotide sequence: TGTGCCAGCAGCTTAGGGACTAGCGGGAGTTTACGCGAGCAGTACTTC.

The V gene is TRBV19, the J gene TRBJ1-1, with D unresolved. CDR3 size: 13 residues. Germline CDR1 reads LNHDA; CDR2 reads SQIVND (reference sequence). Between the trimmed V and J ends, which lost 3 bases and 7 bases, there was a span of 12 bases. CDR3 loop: CASSMMAPYEAFF. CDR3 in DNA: TGTGCCAGTAGTATGATGGCCCCCTATGAAGCTTTCTTT.

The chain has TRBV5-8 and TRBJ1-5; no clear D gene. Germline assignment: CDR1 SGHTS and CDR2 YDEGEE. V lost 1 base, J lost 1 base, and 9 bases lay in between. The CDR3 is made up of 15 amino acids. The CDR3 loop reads CASSLIGVSNQPQHF. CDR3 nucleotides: TGTGCCAGCAGCTTGATCGGGGTGAGCAATCAGCCCCAGCATTTT.

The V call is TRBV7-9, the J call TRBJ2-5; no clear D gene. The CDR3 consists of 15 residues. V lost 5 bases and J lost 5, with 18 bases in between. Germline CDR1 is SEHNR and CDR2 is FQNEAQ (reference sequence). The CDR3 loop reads CASSGESAAYETQYF. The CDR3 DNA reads TGTGCCAGCAGCGGAGAATCCGCGGCATATGAGACCCAGTACTTC.

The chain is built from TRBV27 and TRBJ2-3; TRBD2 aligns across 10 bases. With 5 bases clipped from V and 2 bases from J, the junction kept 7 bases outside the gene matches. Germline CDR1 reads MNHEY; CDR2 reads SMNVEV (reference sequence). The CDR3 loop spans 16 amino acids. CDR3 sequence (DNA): TGTGCCAGCAGTCCCCCGGGACTAGCGCCCACAGATACGCAGTATTTT. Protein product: CASSPPGLAPTDTQYF.

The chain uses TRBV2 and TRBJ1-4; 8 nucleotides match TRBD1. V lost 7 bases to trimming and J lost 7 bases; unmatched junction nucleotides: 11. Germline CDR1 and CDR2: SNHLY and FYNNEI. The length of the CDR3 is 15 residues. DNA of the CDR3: TGTGCCAGCACCCCCCTCGAGACAGGGGCTGAAAAACTGTTTTTT. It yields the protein CASTPLETGAEKLFF.

CDR3 bases: TGCGCCAGCAGCCAAGAGCTACGGCGGGGGACCGGGGAGCTGTTTTTT. Encoded protein: CASSQELRRGTGELFF. The rearrangement joins TRBV4-1 to TRBJ2-2, with TRBD2 matching 7 bases. In germline, CDR1 is MGHRA, CDR2 YSYEKL. V shed 0 bases and J 5 bases; nucleotides not matched to a gene: 6. CDR3 length: 16 amino acids.

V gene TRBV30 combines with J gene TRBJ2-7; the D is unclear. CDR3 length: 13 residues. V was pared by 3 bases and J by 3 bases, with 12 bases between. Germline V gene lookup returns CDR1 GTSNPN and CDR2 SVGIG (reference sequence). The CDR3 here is CAWSYSSVYEQYF. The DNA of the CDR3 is TGTGCCTGGAGCTATTCCTCCGTCTACGAGCAGTACTTC. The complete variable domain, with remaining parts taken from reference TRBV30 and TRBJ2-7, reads SQTIHQWPATLVQPVGSPLSLECTVEGTSNPNLYWYRQAAGRGLQLLFYSVGIGQISSEVPQNLSASRPQDRQFILSSKKLLLSDSGFYLCAWSYSSVYEQYFGPGTRLTVT.

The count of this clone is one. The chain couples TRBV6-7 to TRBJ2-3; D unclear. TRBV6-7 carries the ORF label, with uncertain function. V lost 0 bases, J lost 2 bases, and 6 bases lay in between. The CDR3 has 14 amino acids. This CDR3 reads CASSYSGATDTQYF. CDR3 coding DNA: TGTGCCAGCAGTTACTCAGGAGCCACAGATACGCAGTATTTT.

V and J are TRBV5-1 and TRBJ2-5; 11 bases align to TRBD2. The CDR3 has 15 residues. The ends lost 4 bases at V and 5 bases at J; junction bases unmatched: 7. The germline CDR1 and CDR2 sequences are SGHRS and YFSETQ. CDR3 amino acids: CASSPTTSGAETQYF. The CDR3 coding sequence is TGCGCCAGCAGCCCTACGACTAGCGGGGCGGAGACCCAGTACTTC.

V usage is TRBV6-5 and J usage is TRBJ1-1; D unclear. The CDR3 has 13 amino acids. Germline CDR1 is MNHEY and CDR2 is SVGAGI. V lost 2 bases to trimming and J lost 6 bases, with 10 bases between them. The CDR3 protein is CASSYRGEAEAFF. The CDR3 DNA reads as TGTGCCAGCAGTTACCGGGGTGAGGCTGAAGCTTTCTTT.

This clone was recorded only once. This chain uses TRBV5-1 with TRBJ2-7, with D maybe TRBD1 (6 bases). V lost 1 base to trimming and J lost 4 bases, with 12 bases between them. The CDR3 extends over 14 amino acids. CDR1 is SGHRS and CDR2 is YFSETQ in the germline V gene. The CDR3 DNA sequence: TGCGCCAGCAGCTTGACAGGGTTAGGATACGAGCAGTACTTC. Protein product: CASSLTGLGYEQYF.

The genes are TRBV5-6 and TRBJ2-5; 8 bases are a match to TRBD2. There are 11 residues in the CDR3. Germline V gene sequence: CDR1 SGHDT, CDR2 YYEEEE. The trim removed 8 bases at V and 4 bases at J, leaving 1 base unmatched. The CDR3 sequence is CASGTRETQYF. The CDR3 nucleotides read TGTGCCAGTGGGACTAGAGAGACCCAGTACTTC.

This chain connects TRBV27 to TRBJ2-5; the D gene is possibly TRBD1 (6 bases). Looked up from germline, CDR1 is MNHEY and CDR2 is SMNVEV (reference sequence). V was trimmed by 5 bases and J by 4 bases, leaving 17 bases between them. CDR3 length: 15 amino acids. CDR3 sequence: CASSLITGIAETQYF. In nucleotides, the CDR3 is TGTGCCAGCAGTCTTATTACAGGGATTGCAGAGACCCAGTACTTC.

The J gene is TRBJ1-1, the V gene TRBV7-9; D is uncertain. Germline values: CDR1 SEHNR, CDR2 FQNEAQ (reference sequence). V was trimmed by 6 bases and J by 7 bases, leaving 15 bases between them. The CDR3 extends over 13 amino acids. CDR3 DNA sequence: TGTGCCAGCAGTTCTTGGATCGTCGATGAAGCTTTCTTT. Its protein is CASSSWIVDEAFF.

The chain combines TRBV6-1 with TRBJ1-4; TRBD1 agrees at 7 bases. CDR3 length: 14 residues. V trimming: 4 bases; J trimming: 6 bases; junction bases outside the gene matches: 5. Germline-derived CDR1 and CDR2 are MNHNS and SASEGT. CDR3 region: CASSASGGDEKLFF. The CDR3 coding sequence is TGTGCCAGCAGTGCGTCAGGGGGGGATGAAAAACTGTTTTTT.

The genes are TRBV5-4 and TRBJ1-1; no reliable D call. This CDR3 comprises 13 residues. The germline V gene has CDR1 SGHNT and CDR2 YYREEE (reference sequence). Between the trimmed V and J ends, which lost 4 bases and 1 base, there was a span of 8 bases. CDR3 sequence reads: CASSPSPNTEAFF. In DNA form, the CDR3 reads TGTGCCAGCAGCCCTAGCCCGAACACTGAAGCTTTCTTT.

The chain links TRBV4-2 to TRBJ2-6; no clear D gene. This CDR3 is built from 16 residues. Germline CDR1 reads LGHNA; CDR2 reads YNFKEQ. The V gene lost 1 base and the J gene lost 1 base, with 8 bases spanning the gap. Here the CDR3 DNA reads TGTGCCAGCAGCCAAGTTGCCGGGTCTGGGGCCAACGTCCTGACTTTC. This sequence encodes CASSQVAGSGANVLTF.

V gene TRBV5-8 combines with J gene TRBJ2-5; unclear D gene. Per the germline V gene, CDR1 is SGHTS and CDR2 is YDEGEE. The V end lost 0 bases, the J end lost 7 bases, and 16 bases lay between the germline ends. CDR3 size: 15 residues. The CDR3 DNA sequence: TGTGCCAGCAGCTTGGGTGGGGTCCCGTCGGGGACCCAGTACTTC. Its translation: CASSLGGVPSGTQYF. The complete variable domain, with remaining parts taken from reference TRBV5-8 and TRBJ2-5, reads EAGVTQSPTHLIKTRGQQATLRCSPISGHTSVYWYQQALGLGLQFLLWYDEGEERNRGNFPPRFSGRQFPNYSSELNVNALELEDSALYLCASSLGGVPSGTQYFGPGTRLLVL.

The CDR3 loop is CASSQTSRHTDTQYF. In DNA, the CDR3 is TGTGCCAGCAGCCAAACTAGCCGTCACACAGATACGCAGTATTTT. This chain links TRBV9 with TRBJ2-3; D may be TRBD2 (6 bases). Trimming stripped 4 bases from V and 2 bases from J, with 14 bases between. The V gene's germline CDR1 is SGDLS and CDR2 YYNGEE. The CDR3 sequence is 15 residues long.

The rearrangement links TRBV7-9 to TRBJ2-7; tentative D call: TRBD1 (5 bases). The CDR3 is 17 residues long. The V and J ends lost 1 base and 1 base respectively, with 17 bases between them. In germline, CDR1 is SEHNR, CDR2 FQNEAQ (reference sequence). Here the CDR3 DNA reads TGTGCCAGCAGCTTAGGGGGTGGGGCACTACTTTCCTACGAGCAGTACTTC. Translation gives CASSLGGGALLSYEQYF.